This TCR beta chain comes out of a study of shared clonotypes between healthy human individuals. Study observations and caveats: The four-donor shared clonotypes exceeded non-shared clonotypes in generation probability, with non-shared ones scoring lower.

Every subset's genomic DNA went evenly onto several immunoSEQ plates. The repertoire was sequenced with immunoSEQ multiplex PCR; TCRdb's copy has only in-frame clones and lacks some. The table includes nearly 2 million clones, about 95% detected once. Only one count was recorded for this clone. Its matching antigen is unknown. Terminally differentiated effector memory CD45RA+ cells were left out of the naive CD8 fraction, which was CD45RO-negative and positively selected for CCR7. V was pared by 3 bases and J by 5 bases, with 16 bases between. Looked up from germline, CDR1 is SEHNR and CDR2 is FQNEAQ (reference sequence). This CDR3 is 15 amino acids long.

This sequence joins TRBV7-9 and TRBJ2-5, with a possible D match to TRBD2 (7 bases). The source is a man between 18 and 29 years old in good health. Material for sequencing was naive CD8+ T cells sorted from blood. CDR3 protein: CASSFRRGGLETQYF. In nucleotides, the CDR3 is TGTGCCAGCAGCTTCCGGAGGGGGGGCTTGGAGACCCAGTACTTC.